This T cell receptor (beta chain) was documented in a study of Ad26.COV2.S vaccination and SARS-CoV-2 variants. Study information: Intramuscular Ad26.COV2.S doses were given once or twice, 56 days apart. Study-wide points: Participants given vaccine showed non-spike TCR breadth similar to that of placebo recipients. Assessments of TCR breadth and depth may have underestimated the total T cell responses.

Some clones are missing from TCRdb's copy, which holds only in-frame ones; the method was immunoSEQ multiplex PCR. The sample has around 300,000 clones, 88% seen once. As to treatment: approximately 18 received Ad26.COV2.S at low or high dose, single or two shots; about 5 received placebo; per-sample allocation not given. Following the first vaccine or placebo injection, samples were taken on day 63. V lost 3 bases and J 5 bases, leaving 19 bases between the germline ends. This CDR3 has 16 amino acids. Germline assignment: CDR1 MNHEY and CDR2 SMNVEV (reference sequence). Regarding this clone: As yet, its antigen is unknown.

The sequenced sample was peripheral blood, obtained in a trial of Ad26.COV2.S vaccine versus placebo. This sequence joins TRBV27 and TRBJ1-1; maybe TRBD1 (5 bases). The receptor was isolated from a person between 18 and 65 years old who received the Ad26.COV2.S COVID-19 vaccine or a placebo. CDR3 nucleotides: TGTGCCAGCAGTTTCGGGACGGACCTTGGGGGGACTGAAGCTTTCTTT. This encodes CASSFGTDLGGTEAFF.